Reported below is one TCR beta chain. Authors' processing steps: Reference gene primer amplification yielded estimated nucleated cell counts. The table came from immunoSEQ multiplex PCR; TCRdb's copy has only in-frame clones and leaves some out. The D gene and trimming were derived from the DNA, and the V and J assignments and clone size from that table. In the table there are about 160,000 clones, 79% of which are singletons. This specimen belongs to a study of blood T cell repertoires in COVID-19. In the study overall: Samples taken during acute and convalescent COVID-19 were collected in the United States, Italy and Spain. Sample material is recorded as cDNA or gDNA derived from T cells, B-cell-depleted T cells, or PBMCs.

Trimming shortened V by 3 bases and J by 6 bases, and 12 bases separated the two germline ends. The CDR3 is 14 residues long. Per the germline V gene, CDR1 is MDHEN and CDR2 is SYDVKM. V usage is TRBV28 and J usage is TRBJ1-5; D not resolved. The source of this sequence is a woman in her fifties or sixties with COVID-19, enrolled during active disease. Material for sequencing was peripheral blood. The CDR3 DNA reads as TGTGCCAGCAGTTTTCGCAGGTTCAGTCAGCCCCAGCATTTT. Residues: CASSFRRFSQPQHF.